These T cell receptor beta chains were read from a single sample in a study of T cells expressing NK-cell markers. TCRdb re-analyzed the 5' RACE reads; it lists each CDR3 protein once, without DNA. This table holds fewer than 400,000 distinct CDR3 sequences. Sequencing was performed on blood T cells: a sorted CD56 or NKG2C T cell subset, CD4+ or CD8+ T cells, or bulk PBMC T cells (not recorded which). These receptors were taken from a man aged 18 to 69 in good health. Both conserved end residues are part of each CDR3.

>TRBV12-3/TRBV12-4|TRBJ2-1
CASKADSKSYNEQFF
>TRBV10-3|TRBJ2-5
CAISGGGAQETQYF
>TRBV20-1|TRBJ2-5
CSAPTPSGLHGGTQYF
>TRBV10-3|TRBJ1-2
CAISDSGSDGYTF
>TRBV12-3/TRBV12-4|TRBJ2-2
CASQGWRVRTGELFF
>TRBV6-5|TRBJ2-7
CASSYSFIRGGGSYEQYF
>TRBV29-1|TRBJ1-4
CSVARGQGTNEKLFF
>TRBV9|TRBJ2-4
CASSVGSRENIQYF
>TRBV30|TRBJ2-4
CAWTRGAPGNIQYF
>TRBV7-2|TRBJ1-1
CATSSGPYTEAFF
>TRBV23-1|TRBJ2-2
CASREGQADANTGELFF
>TRBV4-1|TRBJ2-1
CASSPPSGHSYNEQFF
>TRBV7-9|TRBJ2-1
CASNRQGAYNEQFF
>TRBV6-5|TRBJ1-2
CASGNRGGHGYTF
>TRBV3-1|TRBJ2-3
CASSRRSLAGGPTDTQYF
>TRBV7-9|TRBJ1-1
CASSERGQLNTEAFF
>TRBV10-3|TRBJ2-5
CAISDLGQGKETQYF
>TRBV18|TRBJ2-5
CASSPLGTAGGETQYF
>TRBV7-6|TRBJ2-7
CASSLARSHAAYEQYF
>TRBV4-1|TRBJ2-2
CASIRPGPPNTGELFF
>TRBV7-8|TRBJ2-1
CASSLLRGGGNEQFF
>TRBV5-1|TRBJ2-7
CASPQTGGSEQYF
>TRBV27|TRBJ1-6
CASTDHRGNSPLHF
>TRBV4-2|TRBJ2-1
CASSQDNRAGEQFF
>TRBV5-1|TRBJ2-7
CASSPEGGSEQYF
>TRBV12-3/TRBV12-4|TRBJ2-5
CASKRGGQETQYF
>TRBV20-1|TRBJ2-7
CSARGLGLAGANAPNRAYEQYF